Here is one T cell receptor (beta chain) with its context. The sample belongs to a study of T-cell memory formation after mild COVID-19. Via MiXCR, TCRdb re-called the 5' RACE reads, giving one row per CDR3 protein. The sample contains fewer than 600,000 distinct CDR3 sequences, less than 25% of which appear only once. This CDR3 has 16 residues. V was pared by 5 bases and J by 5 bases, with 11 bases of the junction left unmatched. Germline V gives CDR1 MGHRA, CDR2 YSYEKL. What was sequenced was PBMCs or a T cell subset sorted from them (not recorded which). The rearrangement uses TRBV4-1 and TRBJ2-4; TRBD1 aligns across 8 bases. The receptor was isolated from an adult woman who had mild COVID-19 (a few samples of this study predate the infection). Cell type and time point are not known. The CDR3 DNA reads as TGCGCCAGCAGCAACCCAGGGGGCGCGTCGGAAAACATTCAGTACTTC. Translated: CASSNPGGASENIQYF.